The rows below give T cell receptor beta chains drawn from one sample of a study of blood T cell repertoires in COVID-19. Libraries were prepared by immunoSEQ multiplex PCR; TCRdb keeps only in-frame clonotypes and omits some of them. The repertoire consists of 300,000 to 400,000 clones, with 88% occurring once and the leading ten covering about 3.9%. The sample comprised peripheral blood. These receptors all come from a woman aged 45-65 years with active or convalescent COVID-19. Both conserved end residues are trimmed from each CDR3. The order of the fields is V gene, J gene, CDR3 protein.

TRBV30	TRBJ1-2	AWSVGQGNYGYT
TRBV3-1/TRBV3-2	TRBJ2-1	ASSPGLAGALREQF
TRBV10-3	TRBJ2-2	AISSREAGELF
TRBV9	TRBJ2-7	ASSPGLAGGPGEQY
TRBV5-5	TRBJ1-2	ASSLAPGEGGYT
TRBV6-2/TRBV6-3	TRBJ1-3	ASSYRNREPGNTIY
TRBV6-5	TRBJ1-3	ASRAQGSGNTIY
TRBV6-2/TRBV6-3	TRBJ1-6	ASSQGVTLH
TRBV4-1	TRBJ2-1	ASSLSAAGRGNEQF
TRBV19	TRBJ1-2	ASSIGSGSYGYT
TRBV28	TRBJ1-4	ASSDRGLVTNEKLF
TRBV5-1	TRBJ1-1	ASSLDRNTEAF
TRBV4-2	TRBJ2-1	ASSQPGLGVYNEQF
TRBV4-2	TRBJ2-1	ASSLQRDTYNEQF
TRBV5-1	TRBJ2-5	ASSGTSGAETQY
TRBV29-1	TRBJ2-1	SVEEGRGSGASYNEQF
TRBV6-5	TRBJ2-1	ASTRVRDNEQF
TRBV18	TRBJ2-7	ASSPRDEQY
TRBV18	TRBJ2-7	ASSPGGHEQY
TRBV2	TRBJ2-7	ASRSGNYEQY
TRBV5-1	TRBJ2-7	ASSFLGGGGYEQY
TRBV5-1	TRBJ2-2	ASSHDRVNTGELF
TRBV11-3	TRBJ2-1	ASSLGSYLSYNEQF
TRBV19	TRBJ1-1	ASSSQGTTEAF
TRBV4-3	TRBJ2-2	ASSQESSGELF
TRBV4-3	TRBJ2-7	ASSHSRDRAVYEQY
TRBV6-1	TRBJ1-5	ASSEGAIQLLISNQPQH
TRBV7-2	TRBJ1-3	ASSLVWAGSGNTIY
TRBV11-3	TRBJ1-1	ASSKAGVGNTEAF